This entry is about one TCR beta chain. The sample originates from a study of cytomegalovirus exposure and HLA in healthy donors. It was with 60 Vbeta and 13 Jbeta primers that the PCR ran. The method was immunoSEQ multiplex PCR; TCRdb's version includes in-frame clones alone and lacks a portion of them. This table holds fewer than 140,000 clones, more than 65% found once. V trimming: 5 bases; J trimming: 10 bases; junction bases outside the gene matches: 15. Germline CDR1 LNHDA, CDR2 SQIVND (reference sequence). The CDR3 is 17 residues long. The sequence was obtained from a boy aged 5 to 17 in good health and CMV-seronegative. The chain is built from TRBV19 and TRBJ2-1, with 12 bases matching TRBD2. Sample: PBMCs. The CDR3 protein is CASSLKWTSGALGEQFF. CDR3 sequence (DNA): TGTGCCAGTAGTCTTAAATGGACTAGCGGGGCGTTAGGGGAGCAGTTCTTC.